Listed below are T cell receptor beta chains from one sample, sequenced in a study of cytomegalovirus exposure and HLA in healthy donors. Sequencing was performed with immunoSEQ multiplex PCR; in TCRdb, only in-frame clones are kept and a portion is missing. This sample yields roughly 110,000 clones, of which roughly 80% are seen a single time; about 2.3% belongs to the top ten. The sample consisted of PBMCs. The receptors were sampled from a man younger than 45 in good health and CMV-seronegative. The CDR3 runs from the conserved cysteine through the conserved F or W. The D gene is left open where the match is weak. Clone size is not always given. Where it is, it says once, few, many or a class for expanded clones.

j_gene: TRBJ2-1
d_gene: TRBD1
v_gene: TRBV7-9
abundance: .
CDR3aa: CASSPGTVINEQFF
CDR3nt: TGTGCCAGCAGCCCCGGGACAGTGATCAATGAGCAGTTCTTC

j_gene: TRBJ2-4
d_gene: .
v_gene: TRBV29-1
abundance: .
CDR3aa: CSVIGEAKNIQYF
CDR3nt: TGCAGCGTTATCGGGGAAGCCAAAAACATTCAGTACTTC

j_gene: TRBJ2-1
d_gene: .
v_gene: TRBV7-9
abundance: .
CDR3aa: CASSPRGNYNEQFF
CDR3nt: TGTGCCAGCTCCCCGCGGGGCAATTACAATGAGCAGTTCTTC

j_gene: TRBJ2-7
d_gene: .
v_gene: TRBV19
abundance: once
CDR3aa: CASSAGQSYEQYF
CDR3nt: TGTGCCAGTAGTGCGGGACAGAGCTACGAGCAGTACTTC

j_gene: TRBJ1-1
d_gene: .
v_gene: TRBV7-2
abundance: .
CDR3aa: CASSTSGGIEAFF
CDR3nt: TGTGCCAGCAGCACTAGCGGGGGGATTGAAGCTTTCTTT

j_gene: TRBJ2-1
d_gene: .
v_gene: TRBV13
abundance: .
CDR3aa: CASSLGGLAYNEQFF
CDR3nt: TGTGCCAGCAGCTTAGGAGGGCTAGCGTACAATGAGCAGTTCTTC

j_gene: TRBJ1-1
d_gene: TRBD1
v_gene: TRBV2
abundance: few
CDR3aa: CAVKDRANTEAFF
CDR3nt: TGTGCCGTTAAGGACAGGGCGAACACTGAAGCTTTCTTT

j_gene: TRBJ2-7
d_gene: .
v_gene: TRBV9
abundance: .
CDR3aa: CASSVGGSGAHEQYF
CDR3nt: TGTGCCAGCAGCGTAGGAGGTTCTGGCGCCCACGAGCAGTACTTC

j_gene: TRBJ1-5
d_gene: TRBD1
v_gene: TRBV27
abundance: few
CDR3aa: CASSDRGGQPQHF
CDR3nt: TGTGCCAGCAGTGACAGGGGTGGTCAGCCCCAGCATTTT

j_gene: TRBJ2-3
d_gene: TRBD1
v_gene: TRBV18
abundance: once
CDR3aa: CASSLRQTGASDTQYF
CDR3nt: TGTGCCAGCTCACTCCGGCAGACAGGGGCTTCAGATACGCAGTATTTT

j_gene: TRBJ1-2
d_gene: TRBD1
v_gene: TRBV27
abundance: .
CDR3aa: CASSSDRGPRGYTF
CDR3nt: TGTGCCAGCAGTTCGGACAGGGGGCCTCGGGGCTACACCTTC

j_gene: TRBJ2-3
d_gene: .
v_gene: TRBV9
abundance: .
CDR3aa: CASSAWTSTDTQYF
CDR3nt: TGTGCCAGCAGCGCCTGGACTAGCACAGATACGCAGTATTTT

j_gene: TRBJ1-2
d_gene: .
v_gene: TRBV7-2
abundance: once
CDR3aa: CASSLVKGNYGYTF
CDR3nt: TGTGCCAGCAGCTTAGTTAAGGGGAACTATGGCTACACCTTC

j_gene: TRBJ2-2
d_gene: .
v_gene: TRBV5-1
abundance: .
CDR3aa: CASSLFESRELFF
CDR3nt: TGCGCCAGCAGTTTGTTCGAGTCGCGGGAGCTGTTTTTT

j_gene: TRBJ1-2
d_gene: .
v_gene: TRBV29-1
abundance: .
CDR3aa: CSVHGQNYGYTF
CDR3nt: TGCAGCGTGCACGGACAGAACTATGGCTACACCTTC

j_gene: TRBJ1-2
d_gene: .
v_gene: TRBV9
abundance: .
CDR3aa: CASSVGRGNYGYTF
CDR3nt: TGTGCCAGCAGCGTAGGCAGGGGCAACTATGGCTACACCTTC

j_gene: TRBJ2-1
d_gene: .
v_gene: TRBV6-5
abundance: .
CDR3aa: CASSYSISATYNEQFF
CDR3nt: TGTGCCAGCAGTTACTCAATTAGCGCTACCTACAATGAGCAGTTCTTC

j_gene: TRBJ2-2
d_gene: TRBD1
v_gene: TRBV4-1
abundance: .
CDR3aa: CASSQVQGALDTGELFF
CDR3nt: TGCGCCAGCAGCCAAGTCCAGGGGGCGCTGGACACCGGGGAGCTGTTTTTT

j_gene: TRBJ2-7
d_gene: TRBD2
v_gene: TRBV5-6
abundance: .
CDR3aa: CASSSPTSGSSYEQYF
CDR3nt: TGTGCCAGCAGCTCCCCTACTAGCGGGAGTTCGTACGAGCAGTACTTC

j_gene: TRBJ1-2
d_gene: .
v_gene: TRBV28
abundance: few
CDR3aa: CASSLGGRYGYTF
CDR3nt: TGTGCCAGCAGTTTAGGGGGGAGATATGGCTACACCTTC

j_gene: TRBJ1-1
d_gene: .
v_gene: TRBV9
abundance: .
CDR3aa: CASARGHTEAFF
CDR3nt: TGTGCCAGCGCTAGAGGCCACACTGAAGCTTTCTTT

j_gene: TRBJ2-7
d_gene: TRBD2
v_gene: TRBV7-6
abundance: .
CDR3aa: CASSTLAGGPYEQYF
CDR3nt: TGTGCCAGCAGCACATTAGCGGGAGGGCCCTACGAGCAGTACTTC

j_gene: TRBJ1-1
d_gene: .
v_gene: TRBV7-8
abundance: .
CDR3aa: CASSFGRANTEAFF
CDR3nt: TGTGCCAGCAGCTTTGGCAGGGCGAACACTGAAGCTTTCTTT

j_gene: TRBJ2-3
d_gene: .
v_gene: TRBV7-3
abundance: .
CDR3aa: CASTSYLGDTQYF
CDR3nt: TGTGCCAGCACCTCCTATCTAGGAGATACGCAGTATTTT

j_gene: TRBJ1-5
d_gene: .
v_gene: TRBV2
abundance: .
CDR3aa: CASTREGNQPQHF
CDR3nt: TGTGCCAGCACCCGAGAGGGAAATCAGCCCCAGCATTTT

j_gene: TRBJ2-2
d_gene: TRBD2
v_gene: TRBV10-2
abundance: .
CDR3aa: CASRGGGGTGELFF
CDR3nt: TGCGCCAGCAGGGGCGGGGGGGGAACCGGGGAGCTGTTTTTT

j_gene: TRBJ1-2
d_gene: .
v_gene: TRBV11-2
abundance: .
CDR3aa: CASSLDTHNYGYTF
CDR3nt: TGTGCCAGCAGCTTGGACACCCATAACTATGGCTACACCTTC

j_gene: TRBJ1-3
d_gene: TRBD1
v_gene: TRBV27
abundance: .
CDR3aa: CASSLNRGDTIYF
CDR3nt: TGTGCCAGCAGTTTAAACAGGGGTGACACCATATATTTT

j_gene: TRBJ1-2
d_gene: TRBD1
v_gene: TRBV25-1
abundance: .
CDR3aa: CASSESTDRRENYGYTF
CDR3nt: TGTGCCAGCAGTGAATCTACGGACAGGAGAGAAAACTATGGCTACACCTTC

j_gene: TRBJ2-1
d_gene: TRBD2
v_gene: TRBV28
abundance: .
CDR3aa: CASSPTGLASNEQFF
CDR3nt: TGTGCCAGCAGTCCTACGGGACTAGCGTCGAATGAGCAGTTCTTC

j_gene: TRBJ1-3
d_gene: .
v_gene: TRBV30
abundance: .
CDR3aa: CAWKRAGNTIYF
CDR3nt: TGTGCCTGGAAGAGGGCTGGAAACACCATATATTTT

j_gene: TRBJ2-1
d_gene: .
v_gene: TRBV7-9
abundance: .
CDR3aa: CASILSLVYNEQFF
CDR3nt: TGTGCCAGCATCTTGAGCCTAGTGTACAATGAGCAGTTCTTC

j_gene: TRBJ2-7
d_gene: TRBD2
v_gene: TRBV4-2
abundance: once
CDR3aa: CASSQRGSGRTDEQYF
CDR3nt: TGTGCCAGCAGCCAAAGGGGGAGCGGGAGGACCGACGAGCAGTACTTC

j_gene: TRBJ1-1
d_gene: .
v_gene: TRBV15
abundance: .
CDR3aa: CATSRDLGSRIAFF
CDR3nt: TGTGCCACCAGCAGAGATCTGGGCAGTCGAATAGCTTTCTTT

j_gene: TRBJ1-2
d_gene: .
v_gene: TRBV29-1
abundance: .
CDR3aa: CSVEDNGVSYGYTF
CDR3nt: TGCAGCGTTGAAGACAACGGAGTAAGCTATGGCTACACCTTC

j_gene: TRBJ2-5
d_gene: TRBD2
v_gene: TRBV5-4
abundance: .
CDR3aa: CASSLSAAGVGTQYF
CDR3nt: TGTGCCAGCAGCTTGAGTGCAGCGGGAGTGGGGACCCAGTACTTC

j_gene: TRBJ2-3
d_gene: TRBD2
v_gene: TRBV6-4
abundance: .
CDR3aa: CASAWSSGLTDTQYF
CDR3nt: TGTGCCAGCGCTTGGTCTAGCGGGCTAACAGATACGCAGTATTTT

j_gene: TRBJ2-7
d_gene: .
v_gene: TRBV29-1
abundance: .
CDR3aa: CSVGGSFGQYF
CDR3nt: TGCAGCGTTGGGGGCAGTTTCGGGCAGTACTTC

j_gene: TRBJ2-5
d_gene: .
v_gene: TRBV6-5
abundance: .
CDR3aa: CASTHGGGVETQYF
CDR3nt: TGTGCCAGCACCCACGGCGGCGGCGTAGAGACCCAGTACTTC

j_gene: TRBJ1-6
d_gene: .
v_gene: TRBV13
abundance: .
CDR3aa: CASRPEGRGVNSPLHF
CDR3nt: TGTGCCAGCAGGCCTGAGGGGCGGGGCGTTAATTCACCCCTCCACTTT

j_gene: TRBJ2-1
d_gene: TRBD2
v_gene: TRBV15
abundance: .
CDR3aa: CATSRELAGAGEQFF
CDR3nt: TGTGCCACCAGCAGAGAACTAGCGGGAGCGGGTGAGCAGTTCTTC

j_gene: TRBJ2-1
d_gene: TRBD2
v_gene: TRBV5-1
abundance: .
CDR3aa: CASSLAPAGGSNEQFF
CDR3nt: TGCGCCAGCAGCTTGGCCCCCGCGGGAGGTTCCAATGAGCAGTTCTTC

j_gene: TRBJ1-6
d_gene: TRBD1
v_gene: TRBV5-1
abundance: .
CDR3aa: CASSPGTEHSPLHF
CDR3nt: TGCGCCAGCAGCCCCGGGACAGAGCATTCACCCCTCCACTTT

j_gene: TRBJ2-3
d_gene: TRBD2
v_gene: TRBV6-4
abundance: few
CDR3aa: CASSERGGTDTQYF
CDR3nt: TGTGCCAGCAGTGAGCGGGGGGGCACAGATACGCAGTATTTT

j_gene: TRBJ1-2
d_gene: TRBD1
v_gene: TRBV9
abundance: .
CDR3aa: CASSAIQGHYGYTF
CDR3nt: TGTGCCAGCAGCGCTATACAGGGGCATTATGGCTACACCTTC

j_gene: TRBJ2-7
d_gene: .
v_gene: TRBV12-2
abundance: few
CDR3aa: CASRLRYTGVSCSEQYF
CDR3nt: TGTGCAAGTCGCTTAAGGTATACGGGAGTTAGTTGTAGCGAGCAGTACTTC

j_gene: TRBJ1-4
d_gene: .
v_gene: TRBV15
abundance: many
CDR3aa: CATSRVPSEKLFF
CDR3nt: TGTGCCACCAGCAGAGTCCCTAGTGAAAAACTGTTTTTT

j_gene: TRBJ1-1
d_gene: TRBD1
v_gene: TRBV5-1
abundance: .
CDR3aa: CASSWDRGEAFF
CDR3nt: TGCGCCAGCAGCTGGGACAGGGGAGAAGCTTTCTTT

j_gene: TRBJ2-7
d_gene: TRBD1
v_gene: TRBV4-1
abundance: .
CDR3aa: CASSPGTGGGYEQYF
CDR3nt: TGCGCCAGCAGCCCCGGGACAGGGGGTGGCTACGAGCAGTACTTC

j_gene: TRBJ2-1
d_gene: TRBD2
v_gene: TRBV7-7
abundance: .
CDR3aa: CATQLVSGGNNEQFF
CDR3nt: TGTGCTACCCAGCTTGTCAGCGGGGGCAACAATGAGCAGTTCTTC

j_gene: TRBJ2-7
d_gene: .
v_gene: TRBV28
abundance: .
CDR3aa: CASSREYEQYF
CDR3nt: TGTGCCAGCAGCCGGGAGTACGAGCAGTACTTC

j_gene: TRBJ1-2
d_gene: TRBD1
v_gene: TRBV27
abundance: .
CDR3aa: CASSLSGTARNPNYGYTF
CDR3nt: TGTGCCAGCAGTTTATCCGGGACAGCGCGGAATCCTAACTATGGCTACACCTTC

j_gene: TRBJ2-5
d_gene: TRBD2
v_gene: TRBV11-2
abundance: .
CDR3aa: CASSLGGGRAEETQYF
CDR3nt: TGTGCCAGCAGCTTAGGGGGCGGGAGGGCCGAAGAGACCCAGTACTTC